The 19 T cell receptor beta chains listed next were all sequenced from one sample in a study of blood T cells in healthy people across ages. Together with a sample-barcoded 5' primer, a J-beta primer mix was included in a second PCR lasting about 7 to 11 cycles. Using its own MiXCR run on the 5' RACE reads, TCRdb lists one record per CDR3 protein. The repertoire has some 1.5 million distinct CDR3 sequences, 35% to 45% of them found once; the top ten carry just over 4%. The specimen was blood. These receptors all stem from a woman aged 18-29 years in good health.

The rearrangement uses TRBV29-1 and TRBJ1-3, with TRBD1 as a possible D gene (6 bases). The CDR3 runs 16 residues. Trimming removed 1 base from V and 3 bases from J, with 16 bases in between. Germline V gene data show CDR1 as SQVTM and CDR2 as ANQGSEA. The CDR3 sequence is CSVEVYPGVGGNTIYF. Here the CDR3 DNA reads TGCAGCGTTGAAGTCTACCCAGGGGTTGGTGGAAACACCATATATTTT. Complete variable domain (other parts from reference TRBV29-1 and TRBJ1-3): SAVISQKPSRDICQRGTSLTIQCQVDSQVTMMFWYRQQPGQSLTLIATANQGSEATYESGFVIDKFPISRPNLTFSTLTVSNMSPEDSSIYLCSVEVYPGVGGNTIYFGEGSWLTVV.

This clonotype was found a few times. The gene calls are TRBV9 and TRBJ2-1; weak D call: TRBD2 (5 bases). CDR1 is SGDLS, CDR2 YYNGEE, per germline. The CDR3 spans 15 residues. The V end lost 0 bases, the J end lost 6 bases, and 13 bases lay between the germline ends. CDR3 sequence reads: CASSVGPIRGNEQFF. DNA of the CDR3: TGTGCCAGCAGCGTAGGGCCGATCCGGGGCAATGAGCAGTTCTTC.

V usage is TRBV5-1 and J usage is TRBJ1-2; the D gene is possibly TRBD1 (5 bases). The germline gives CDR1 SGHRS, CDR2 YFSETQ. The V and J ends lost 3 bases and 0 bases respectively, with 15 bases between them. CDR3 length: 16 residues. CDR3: CASSSRARGANYGYTF. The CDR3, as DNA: TGCGCCAGCAGCTCCCGCGCGAGGGGAGCTAACTATGGCTACACCTTC.

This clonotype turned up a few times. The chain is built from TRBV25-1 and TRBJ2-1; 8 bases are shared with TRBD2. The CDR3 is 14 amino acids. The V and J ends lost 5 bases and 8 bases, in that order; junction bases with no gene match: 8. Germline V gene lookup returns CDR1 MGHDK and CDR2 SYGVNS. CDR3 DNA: TGTGCCAGCAGTTCCCGGGAGGGGACGGATGAGCAGTTCTTC. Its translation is CASSSREGTDEQFF.

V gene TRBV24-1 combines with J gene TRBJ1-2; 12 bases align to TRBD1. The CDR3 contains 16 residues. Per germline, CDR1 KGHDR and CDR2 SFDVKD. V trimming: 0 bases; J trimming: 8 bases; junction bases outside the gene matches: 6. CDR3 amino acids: CATSDLDGTGGMGYTF. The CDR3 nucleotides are TGTGCCACCAGTGATTTGGATGGGACAGGGGGCATGGGCTACACCTTC.

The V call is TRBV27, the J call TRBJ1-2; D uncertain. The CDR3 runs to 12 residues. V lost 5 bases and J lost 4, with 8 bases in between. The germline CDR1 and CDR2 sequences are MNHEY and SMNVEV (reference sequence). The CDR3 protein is CASSADLYGYTF. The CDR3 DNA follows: TGTGCCAGCAGTGCAGACCTCTATGGCTACACCTTC.

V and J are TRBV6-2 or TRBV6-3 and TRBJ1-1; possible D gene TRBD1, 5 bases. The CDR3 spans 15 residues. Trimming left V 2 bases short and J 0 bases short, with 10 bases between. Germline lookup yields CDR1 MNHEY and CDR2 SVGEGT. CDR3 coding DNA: TGTGCCAGCAGTTACGCTCCCAGGGTGAACACTGAAGCTTTCTTT. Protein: CASSYAPRVNTEAFF.

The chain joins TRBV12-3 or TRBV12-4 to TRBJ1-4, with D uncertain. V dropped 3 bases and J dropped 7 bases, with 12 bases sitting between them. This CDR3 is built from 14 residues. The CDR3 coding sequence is TGTGCCAGCAGTTTGACTGGGTGGGGTGAAAAACTGTTTTTT. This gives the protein CASSLTGWGEKLFF.

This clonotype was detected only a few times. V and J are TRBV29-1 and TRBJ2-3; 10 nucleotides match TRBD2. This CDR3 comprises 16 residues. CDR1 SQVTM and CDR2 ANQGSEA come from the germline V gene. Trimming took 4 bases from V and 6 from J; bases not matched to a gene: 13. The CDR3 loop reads CSVALLAGTAGDTQYF. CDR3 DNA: TGCAGCGTTGCTCTACTAGCGGGAACCGCCGGTGATACGCAGTATTTT.

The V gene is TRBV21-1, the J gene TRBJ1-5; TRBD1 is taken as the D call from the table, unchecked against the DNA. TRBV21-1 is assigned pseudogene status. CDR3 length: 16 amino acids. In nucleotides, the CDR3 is TGTGCCAGCAGCACCCTGGACGGAAATAGCAATCAGCCCCAGCATTTT. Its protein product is CASSTLDGNSNQPQHF.

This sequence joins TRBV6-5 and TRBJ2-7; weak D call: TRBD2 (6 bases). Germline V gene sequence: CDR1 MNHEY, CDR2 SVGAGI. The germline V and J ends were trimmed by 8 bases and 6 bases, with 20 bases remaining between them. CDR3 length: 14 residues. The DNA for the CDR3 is TGTGCCAGCGGACTAACAGGATCAGGACGCGAGCAGTACTTC. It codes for CASGLTGSGREQYF.

CDR3 loop: CSAMGRVGYGYTF. The CDR3 DNA reads as TGCAGTGCTATGGGCAGGGTCGGGTATGGCTACACCTTC. This sequence joins TRBV20-1 and TRBJ1-2; D might be TRBD1 (5 bases). Trimming cost V 4 bases and J 5 bases, with 14 bases left between them. Germline CDR1 and CDR2: DFQATT and SNEGSKA (reference sequence). The CDR3 has 13 residues.

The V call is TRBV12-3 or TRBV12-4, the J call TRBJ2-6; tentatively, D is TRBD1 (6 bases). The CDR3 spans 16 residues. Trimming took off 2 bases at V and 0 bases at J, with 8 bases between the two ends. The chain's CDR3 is CASSLQGNSGANVLTF. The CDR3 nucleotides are TGTGCCAGCAGTTTACAGGGGAACTCTGGGGCCAACGTCCTGACTTTC.

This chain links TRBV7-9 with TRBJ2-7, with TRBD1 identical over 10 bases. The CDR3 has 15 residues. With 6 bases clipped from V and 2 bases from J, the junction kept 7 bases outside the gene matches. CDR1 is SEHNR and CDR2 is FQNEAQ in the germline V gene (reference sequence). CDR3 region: CASRRDRGPAYEQYF. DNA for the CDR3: TGTGCCAGCAGAAGAGACAGGGGGCCCGCCTACGAGCAGTACTTC.

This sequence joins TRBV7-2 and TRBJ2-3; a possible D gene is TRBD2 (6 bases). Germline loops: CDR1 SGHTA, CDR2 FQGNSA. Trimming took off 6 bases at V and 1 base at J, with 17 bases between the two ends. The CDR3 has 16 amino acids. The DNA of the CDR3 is TGTGCCAGCAGGCCCTGGGGACTTAGAGGCACAGATACGCAGTATTTT. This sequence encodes CASRPWGLRGTDTQYF.

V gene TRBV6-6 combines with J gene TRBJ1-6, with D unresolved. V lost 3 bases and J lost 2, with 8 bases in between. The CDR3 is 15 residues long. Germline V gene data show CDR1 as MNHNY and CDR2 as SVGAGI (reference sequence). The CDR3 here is CASSYKSTYNSPLHF. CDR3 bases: TGTGCCAGCAGTTATAAGTCTACCTATAATTCACCCCTCCACTTT.

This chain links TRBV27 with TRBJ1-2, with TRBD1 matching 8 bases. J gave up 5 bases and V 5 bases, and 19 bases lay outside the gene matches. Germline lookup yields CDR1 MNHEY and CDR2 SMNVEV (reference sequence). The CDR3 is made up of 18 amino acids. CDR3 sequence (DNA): TGTGCCAGCAGTCCGGGACAGGCACTCCGCTACCTCATTTATGGCTACACCTTC. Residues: CASSPGQALRYLIYGYTF.

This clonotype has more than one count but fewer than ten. For the CDR3, the DNA is TGTGCCAGCAGAGTAACGGGCCTTAGGAGGGAGACCCAGTACTTC. It translates to CASRVTGLRRETQYF. The rearrangement links TRBV12-3 or TRBV12-4 to TRBJ2-5; D is possibly TRBD2 (5 bases). V lost 6 bases to trimming and J lost 5 bases, with 19 bases between them. There are 15 residues in the CDR3.

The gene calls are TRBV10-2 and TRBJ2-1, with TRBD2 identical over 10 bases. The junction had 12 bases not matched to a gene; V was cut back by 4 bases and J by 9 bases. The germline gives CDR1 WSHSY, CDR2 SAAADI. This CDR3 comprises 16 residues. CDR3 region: CASSARTSGEGSEQFF. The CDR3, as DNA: TGCGCCAGCAGTGCCCGTACTAGCGGGGAGGGAAGTGAGCAGTTCTTC.